The sequence of this T cell receptor (beta chain) was determined in a study of OX40 agonist ivuxolimab in advanced cancers. In the study overall: An agonistic anti-OX40 (CD134) antibody, ivuxolimab, was used to treat the patients. Partial responses were observed in three patients, of whom one had hepatocellular carcinoma and two had cutaneous melanoma.

Whole-study results and caveats: The study found among the lowest clonal expansion in partial responders at 0.1-3.0 mg/kg. Among expanded peripheral T cells, antigen specificity went undetermined.

As regards this clone: The antigen is not known.

Produced via immunoSEQ multiplex PCR; TCRdb's table is partial and in-frame only. The sample has tens of thousands of clones; around four fifths are singletons. Sequencing used CD4+ or CD8+ T cells sorted from blood, obtained in a trial of the OX40 agonist ivuxolimab. This TCR derives from an adult with an advanced solid tumor such as melanoma, head and neck, liver or kidney cancer.

CDR3 in DNA: TGTGCCAGCAGCTTGCGGGGGGCATCGTACCAAGAGACCCAGTACTTC. Its translation is CASSLRGASYQETQYF. The genes are TRBV5-4 and TRBJ2-5, with D perhaps matching TRBD2 (7 bases). The germline V gene encodes CDR1 SGHNT and CDR2 YYREEE (reference sequence). The CDR3 is 16 amino acids. V was trimmed by 1 base and J by 0 bases, leaving 13 bases between them.